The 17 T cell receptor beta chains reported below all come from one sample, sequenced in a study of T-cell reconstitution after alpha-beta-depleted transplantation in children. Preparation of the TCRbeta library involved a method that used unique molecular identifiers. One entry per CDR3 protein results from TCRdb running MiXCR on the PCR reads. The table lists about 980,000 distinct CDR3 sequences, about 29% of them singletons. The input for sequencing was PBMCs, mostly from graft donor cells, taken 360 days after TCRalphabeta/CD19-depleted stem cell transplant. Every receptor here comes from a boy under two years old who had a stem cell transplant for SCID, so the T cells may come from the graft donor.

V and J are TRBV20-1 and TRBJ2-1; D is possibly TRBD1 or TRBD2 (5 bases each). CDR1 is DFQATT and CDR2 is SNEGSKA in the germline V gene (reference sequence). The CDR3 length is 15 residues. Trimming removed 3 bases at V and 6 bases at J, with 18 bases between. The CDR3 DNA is TGCAGTGCTAGCCGCGACAAGAGGGGAACCAATGAGCAGTTCTTC. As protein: CSASRDKRGTNEQFF.

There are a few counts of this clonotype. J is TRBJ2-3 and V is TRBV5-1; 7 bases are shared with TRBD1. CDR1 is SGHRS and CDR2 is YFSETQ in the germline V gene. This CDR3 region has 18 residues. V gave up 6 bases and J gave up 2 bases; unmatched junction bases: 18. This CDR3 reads CASNGLPNRDRLTDTQYF. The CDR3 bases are TGCGCCAGCAACGGCCTACCGAACCGGGACAGACTCACAGATACGCAGTATTTT.

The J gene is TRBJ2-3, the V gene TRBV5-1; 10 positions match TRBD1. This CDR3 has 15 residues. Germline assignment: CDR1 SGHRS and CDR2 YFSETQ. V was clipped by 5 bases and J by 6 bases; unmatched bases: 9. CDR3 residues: CASRNGTGEPDTQYF. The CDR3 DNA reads TGCGCCAGCAGGAACGGGACAGGGGAGCCGGATACGCAGTATTTT.

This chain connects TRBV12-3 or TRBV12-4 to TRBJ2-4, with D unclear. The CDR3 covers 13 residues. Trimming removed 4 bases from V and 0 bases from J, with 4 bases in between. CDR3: CASSYLAKNIQYF. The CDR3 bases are TGTGCCAGCAGTTACCTAGCCAAAAACATTCAGTACTTC.

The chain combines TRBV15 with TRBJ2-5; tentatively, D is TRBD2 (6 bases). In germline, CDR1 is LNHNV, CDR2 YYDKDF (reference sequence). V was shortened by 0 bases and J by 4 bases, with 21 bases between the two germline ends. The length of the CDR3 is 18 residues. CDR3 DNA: TGTGCCACCAGCAGAGAACGTTTGGCGGGGAAAAATGGAGAGACCCAGTACTTC. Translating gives CATSRERLAGKNGETQYF.

CDR3 residues: CSAGPFVGANTEAFF. For the CDR3, the DNA is TGCAGTGCTGGCCCTTTTGTTGGCGCGAACACTGAAGCTTTCTTT. This chain links TRBV20-1 with TRBJ1-1; D uncertain. The germline gives CDR1 DFQATT, CDR2 SNEGSKA (reference sequence). CDR3 length equals 15 residues. The ends were cut back, 5 bases at V and 1 base at J, with 17 bases in the middle.

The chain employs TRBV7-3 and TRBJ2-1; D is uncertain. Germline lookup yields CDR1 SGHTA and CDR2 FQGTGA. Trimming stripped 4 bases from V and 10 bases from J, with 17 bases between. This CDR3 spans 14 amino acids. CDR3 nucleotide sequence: TGTGCCAGCAGCTCCTCCGTGACCCACCGGGAGCAGTTCTTC. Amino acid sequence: CASSSSVTHREQFF.

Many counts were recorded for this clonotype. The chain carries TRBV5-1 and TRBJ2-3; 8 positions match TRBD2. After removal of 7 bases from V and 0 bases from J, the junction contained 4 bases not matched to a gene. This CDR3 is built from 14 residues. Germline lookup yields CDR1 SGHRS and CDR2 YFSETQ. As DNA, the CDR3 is TGCGCCAGCCGGCGGGGGGCTAGCACAGATACGCAGTATTTT. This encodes CASRRGASTDTQYF. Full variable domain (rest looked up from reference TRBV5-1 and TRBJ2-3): KAGVTQTPRYLIKTRGQQVTLSCSPISGHRSVSWYQQTPGQGLQFLFEYFSETQRNKGNFPGRFSGRQFSNSRSEMNVSTLELGDSALYLCASRRGASTDTQYFGPGTRLTVL.

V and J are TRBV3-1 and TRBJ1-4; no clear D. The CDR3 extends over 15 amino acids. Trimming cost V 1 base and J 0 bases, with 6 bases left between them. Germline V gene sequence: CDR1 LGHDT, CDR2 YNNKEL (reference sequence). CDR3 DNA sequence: TGTGCCAGCAGCCAAGTCCCGACAACTAATGAAAAACTGTTTTTT. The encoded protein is CASSQVPTTNEKLFF.

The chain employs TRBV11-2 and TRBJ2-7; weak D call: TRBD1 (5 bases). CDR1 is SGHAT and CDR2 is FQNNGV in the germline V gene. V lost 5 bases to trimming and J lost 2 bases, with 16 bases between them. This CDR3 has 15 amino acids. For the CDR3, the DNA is TGTGCCAGCAGCCGCCCCCGTGGGGCTGCCTACGAGCAGTACTTC. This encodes CASSRPRGAAYEQYF.

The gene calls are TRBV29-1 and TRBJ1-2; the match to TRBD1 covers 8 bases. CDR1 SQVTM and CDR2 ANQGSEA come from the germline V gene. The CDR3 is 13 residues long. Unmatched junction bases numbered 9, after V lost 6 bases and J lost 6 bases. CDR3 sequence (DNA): TGCAGCGTCAGGTGGGGACAGGTCAATGGCTACACCTTC. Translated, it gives CSVRWGQVNGYTF. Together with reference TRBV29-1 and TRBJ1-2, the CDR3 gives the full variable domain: SAVISQKPSRDICQRGTSLTIQCQVDSQVTMMFWYRQQPGQSLTLIATANQGSEATYESGFVIDKFPISRPNLTFSTLTVSNMSPEDSSIYLCSVRWGQVNGYTFGSGTRLTVV.

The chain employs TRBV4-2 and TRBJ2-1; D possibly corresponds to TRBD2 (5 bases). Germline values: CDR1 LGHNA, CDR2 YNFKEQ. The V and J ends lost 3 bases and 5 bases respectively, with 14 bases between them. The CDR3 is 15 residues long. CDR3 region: CASSHGEFTNNEQFF. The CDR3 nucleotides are TGTGCCAGCAGCCACGGGGAGTTCACCAACAATGAGCAGTTCTTC.

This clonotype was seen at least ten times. Here the CDR3 reads CSVGTGTFEQYF. For the CDR3, the DNA is TGCAGCGTTGGCACAGGGACCTTCGAGCAGTACTTC. The V gene is TRBV29-1, the J gene TRBJ2-7; tentative D call: TRBD1 (6 bases). Germline CDR1 and CDR2: SQVTM and ANQGSEA. Trimming pared 4 bases from V and 6 bases from J, leaving 13 bases between. CDR3 length: 12 residues.

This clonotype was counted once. CDR3 DNA: TGCAGTGCCCGAGAGGAGAAAATAACGAACACCGGGGAGCTGTTTTTT. It specifies CSAREEKITNTGELFF. The gene calls are TRBV20-1 and TRBJ2-2; the D is unclear. V was shortened by 6 bases and J by 0 bases, with 17 bases between the two germline ends. Germline CDR1 is DFQATT and CDR2 is SNEGSKA (reference sequence). The CDR3 is made up of 16 amino acids.

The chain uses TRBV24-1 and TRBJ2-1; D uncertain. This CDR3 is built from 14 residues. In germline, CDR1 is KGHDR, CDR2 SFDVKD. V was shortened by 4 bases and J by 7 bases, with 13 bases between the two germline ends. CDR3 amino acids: CATSDPPRYNEQFF. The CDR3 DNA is TGTGCCACCAGTGACCCACCCCGGTATAATGAGCAGTTCTTC.

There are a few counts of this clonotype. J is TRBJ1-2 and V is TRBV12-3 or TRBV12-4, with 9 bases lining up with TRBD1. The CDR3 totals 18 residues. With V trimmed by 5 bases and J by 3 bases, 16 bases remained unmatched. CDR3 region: CASSPGTYRGRYHYGYTF. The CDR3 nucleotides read TGTGCCAGCAGTCCTGGCACTTACAGGGGGCGTTATCACTATGGCTACACCTTC.

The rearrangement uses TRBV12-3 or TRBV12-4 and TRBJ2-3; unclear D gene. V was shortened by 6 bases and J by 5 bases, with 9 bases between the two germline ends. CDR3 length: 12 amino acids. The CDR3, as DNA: TGTGCCAGCAGCGAATCGAGAGATACGCAGTATTTT. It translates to CASSESRDTQYF.